This TCR beta chain was sequenced in a study of CD8 T cells in ankylosing spondylitis (dated by TCRdb to 2016 to 2017). A note on the overall study: The study profiled T cell receptor beta repertoires in healthy donors and ankylosing spondylitis patients to find disease-linked TCR variants. The full study cohort comprised about 25 ankylosing spondylitis patients and approximately 100 healthy donors. Peripheral blood samples were taken, and synovial fluid was additionally collected from ankylosing spondylitis patients. The paper as a whole reports these results and caveats: Some motif variants were previously reported in synovial fluid and blood of reactive arthritis patients, suggesting common disease-initiation mechanisms. The disease-linked clones were reported to be significantly enriched in matched synovial fluid samples from ankylosing spondylitis patients. In peripheral blood, the disease-linked clones were found at relatively low frequencies and had a CD8+ phenotype. Blood from ankylosing spondylitis patients appeared to be characterized by a TCR beta motif made up of under 10 highly homologous amino acid variants.

The instrument given in TCRdb is Illumina HiSeq 2500. Quantitative 5'-RACE with molecular barcodes was used to prepare TCR beta libraries. The paper's data handling went like this. A new computational method based on a probabilistic model of VDJ rearrangement was used to identify disease-linked TCR variants. TCRdb reran the public reads through fastp at Q25 and MiXCR, keeping productive beta chains. Each record represents a unique CDR3 protein, reported with the most common genes and DNA among its rows. The authors' filters were not applied to this entry. The table for this sample lists 800,000 to 900,000 distinct CDR3 sequences; approximately 10% of them were counted only once. The ten largest clones add up to roughly 0.51% of the sample. Measured from the cysteine to the phenylalanine, the CDR3 is 14 residues long. CDR3 DNA is the only sequence kept; it has 42 bases, read in frame from the first base. In the germline V gene (reference sequence), CDR1 corresponds to DFQATT and CDR2 to SNEGSKA. The junction carries 17 bases between V and J, which are trimmed by 6 bases and 2 bases respectively.

This clonotype was seen many times. It has no known antigen specificity. Within one base of it there is no much larger clone, and no base qualities were kept. This receptor chain uses TRBV20-1 and TRBJ2-7; TRBD1 might be the D gene, on 5 matching bases. This clonotype was sampled from a male donor with ankylosing spondylitis. What was sequenced was blood, either unsorted or a sorted T cell fraction (not recorded which). The bases read TGCAGTGCCCGCCCTGGGGCGACCCCCTACGAGCAGTACTTC. Its translation is CSARPGATPYEQYF.